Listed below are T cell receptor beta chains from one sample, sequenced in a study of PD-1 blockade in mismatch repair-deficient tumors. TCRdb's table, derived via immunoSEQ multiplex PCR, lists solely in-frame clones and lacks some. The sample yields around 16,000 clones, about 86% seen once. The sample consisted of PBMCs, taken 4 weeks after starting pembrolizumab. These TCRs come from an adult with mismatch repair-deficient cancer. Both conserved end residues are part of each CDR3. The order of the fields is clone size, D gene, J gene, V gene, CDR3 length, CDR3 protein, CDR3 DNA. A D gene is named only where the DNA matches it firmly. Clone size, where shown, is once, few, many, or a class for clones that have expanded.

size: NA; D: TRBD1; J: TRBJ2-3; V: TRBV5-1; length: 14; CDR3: CASSRQGGTDTQYF; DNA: TGCGCCAGCAGCAGACAGGGGGGAACAGATACGCAGTATTTT
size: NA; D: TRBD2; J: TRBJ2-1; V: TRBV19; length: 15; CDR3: CASSQTSYSYNEQFF; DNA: TGTGCCAGTAGCCAGACTAGCTACTCCTACAATGAGCAGTTCTTC
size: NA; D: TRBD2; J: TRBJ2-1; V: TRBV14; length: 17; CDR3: CASSQEGRGRNYNEQFF; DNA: TGTGCCAGCAGCCAAGAAGGGAGGGGACGCAACTACAATGAGCAGTTCTTC
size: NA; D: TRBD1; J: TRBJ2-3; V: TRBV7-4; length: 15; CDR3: CASSPAGGATDTQYF; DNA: TGTGCCAGCAGTCCCGCAGGGGGCGCGACAGATACGCAGTATTTT
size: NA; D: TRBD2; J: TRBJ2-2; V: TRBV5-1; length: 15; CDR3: CASSSTSGRSGELFF; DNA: TGCGCCAGCAGTTCGACTAGCGGGAGATCCGGGGAGCTGTTTTTT
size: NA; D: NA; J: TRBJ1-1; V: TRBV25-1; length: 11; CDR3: CASSGRVEAFF; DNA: TGTGCCAGCAGTGGCAGGGTTGAAGCTTTCTTT
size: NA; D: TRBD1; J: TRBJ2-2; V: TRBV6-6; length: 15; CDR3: CASSYSAGGTGELFF; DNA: TGTGCCAGCAGTTACTCGGCAGGGGGAACCGGGGAGCTGTTTTTT
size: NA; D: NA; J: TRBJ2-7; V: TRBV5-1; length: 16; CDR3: CASSWTAGGGSNEQYF; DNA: TGCGCCAGCAGCTGGACCGCCGGGGGTGGGTCAAACGAGCAGTACTTC
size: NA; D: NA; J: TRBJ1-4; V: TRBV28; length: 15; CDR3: CASSPRGTTNEKLFF; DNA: TGTGCCAGCAGCCCGCGGGGTACCACTAATGAAAAACTGTTTTTT
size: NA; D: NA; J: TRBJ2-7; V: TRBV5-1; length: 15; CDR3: CASSLEAAVSYEQYF; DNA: TGCGCCAGCAGCTTGGAGGCGGCGGTCTCCTACGAGCAGTACTTC
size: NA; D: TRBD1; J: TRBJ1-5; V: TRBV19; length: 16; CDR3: CASSILTGDSNQPQHF; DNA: TGTGCCAGTAGTATATTAACAGGGGATAGCAATCAGCCCCAGCATTTT
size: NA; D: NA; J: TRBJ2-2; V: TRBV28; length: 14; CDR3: CASSLRANTGELFF; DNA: TGTGCCAGCAGTTTGCGGGCGAACACCGGGGAGCTGTTTTTT
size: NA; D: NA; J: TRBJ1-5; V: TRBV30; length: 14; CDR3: CAWRLGTNDQPQHF; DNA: TGTGCCTGGAGGCTCGGGACAAACGATCAGCCCCAGCATTTT
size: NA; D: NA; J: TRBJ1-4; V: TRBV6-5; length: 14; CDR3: CASSRTGTNEKLFF; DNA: TGTGCCAGCAGCCGCACGGGAACTAATGAAAAACTGTTTTTT
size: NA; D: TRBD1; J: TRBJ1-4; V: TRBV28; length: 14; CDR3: CAGSWDRVGEKLFF; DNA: TGTGCCGGCAGTTGGGACAGGGTGGGTGAAAAACTGTTTTTT
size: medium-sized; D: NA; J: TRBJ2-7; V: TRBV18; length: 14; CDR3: CASSQGLVSYEQYF; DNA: TGTGCCAGCTCACAGGGACTGGTCTCCTACGAGCAGTACTTC